This T cell receptor (beta chain) was captured in a study of control samples from healthy donors and cancer patients. Trimming cost V 0 bases and J 1 base, with 15 bases left between them. The V gene's germline CDR1 is MNHNS and CDR2 SASEGT. The CDR3 contains 17 residues. Only in-frame clones appear in the TCRdb table, and some are missing; sequencing was by immunoSEQ multiplex PCR. The table shows over 150,000 clones, with around 94% occurring only once. The chain couples TRBV6-1 to TRBJ1-1, with no clear D. The source is a man between 60 and 70 years old with colorectal cancer. Sequencing used PBMCs. The CDR3 DNA follows: TGTGCCAGCAGTGAAGCTTGGCCGACGAGGGCGAACACTGAAGCTTTCTTT. It codes for CASSEAWPTRANTEAFF.